These T cell receptor beta chains were read from a single sample in a study of T cells in Graves' hyperthyroidism and ophthalmopathy. TCRdb itself ran the multiplex PCR reads through MiXCR, one entry per CDR3 protein. Of around 350,000 distinct CDR3 sequences in the sample, just under 25% are singletons; the top ten hold roughly 70%. The sample comprised blood. Receptor source: a man aged 50 to 60 with Graves' hyperthyroidism. The CDR3 runs from the conserved cysteine through the conserved F or W. A D gene is named only where the DNA matches it firmly. For some rows the clone size is stated as once, few or many, or as a class when expanded; others skip it.

TRBJ2-3	many	TRBV7-3	TRBD2	TGTGCCAGCAGCCAAGTACCACTAGCGGGAGCGGCAGATACGCAGTATTTT	CASSQVPLAGAADTQYF
TRBJ1-3	once	TRBV5-1	.	TGCGCCAGCAGCTTTGGGGCGAACAGCCACTCTGGAAACACCATATATTTT	CASSFGANSHSGNTIYF
TRBJ1-1	few	TRBV6-1	TRBD1	TGTGCCAGCAGACCAACAGGGGGAAGGACTGAAGCTTTCTTT	CASRPTGGRTEAFF
TRBJ1-4	few	TRBV28	TRBD1	TGTGCCAGCAGTTTCCCCCAGGGGGCGGGTGAAAAACTGTTTTTT	CASSFPQGAGEKLFF
TRBJ2-7	few	TRBV5-1	TRBD2	TGCGCCAGCAGCTTGAGACTAGCGGGAGAAACCTACGAGCAGTACTTC	CASSLRLAGETYEQYF
TRBJ2-2	.	TRBV6-1	.	TGTGCCAGCAGCCAACAAAGGGGTACCGGGGAGCTGTTTTTT	CASSQQRGTGELFF
TRBJ1-1	many	TRBV6-2/TRBV6-3	.	TGTGCCAGCAGAACTAATCTGAACACTGAAGCTTTCTTT	CASRTNLNTEAFF
TRBJ2-1	.	TRBV19	TRBD2	TGTGCCAGTAGTATAGATGGGACTAGCGGTGACTACAATGAGCAGTTCTTC	CASSIDGTSGDYNEQFF
TRBJ1-4	.	TRBV25-1	TRBD1	TGTGCCAGCAGTGAATATCGAGGGACAGTGAATGAAAAACTGTTTTTT	CASSEYRGTVNEKLFF
TRBJ2-3	.	TRBV6-5	.	TGTGCCAGCAGTCTCCTCGGGCCACCCGATACGCAGTATTTT	CASSLLGPPDTQYF
TRBJ2-7	few	TRBV6-1	.	TGTGCCACTCAAGCAGCATACGAGCAGTACTTC	CATQAAYEQYF
TRBJ1-2	.	TRBV7-8	.	TGTGCCAGCAGCTCGACATTAGCTAACTATGGCTACACCTTC	CASSSTLANYGYTF
TRBJ2-7	.	TRBV7-9	.	TGTGCCAGCAGCCTAGCTAGGGTCCCCTACGAGCAGTACTTC	CASSLARVPYEQYF
TRBJ1-3	.	TRBV12-3/TRBV12-4	TRBD1	TGTGCCAGCAGTTCAGACAGGGGCTCTGGAAACACCATATATTTT	CASSSDRGSGNTIYF
TRBJ1-4	once	TRBV29-1	.	TGCAGCGTTTTGTTCAGGGGACATGAAAAACTGTTTTTT	CSVLFRGHEKLFF
TRBJ2-3	many	TRBV7-9	TRBD2	TGTGCCAGCAGCTTAGTCGGACTAGCGGAAGATACGCAGTATTTT	CASSLVGLAEDTQYF
TRBJ1-2	few	TRBV10-3	.	TGTGCCATCAGGGGAACAGGGAGCGGCTACACCTTC	CAIRGTGSGYTF
TRBJ1-5	.	TRBV19	.	TGTGCCAGTAAAACAGCCTTTAGCAATCAGCCCCAGCATTTT	CASKTAFSNQPQHF
TRBJ2-7	few	TRBV2	TRBD2	TGTGCCAGCAGTGAAGTTGGGATTCTAGCGGGAGACGGGCAGTACTTC	CASSEVGILAGDGQYF
TRBJ2-7	many	TRBV7-2	.	TGTGCCAGCAGCTTAGGCCAGCGCTACTACGAGCAGTACTTC	CASSLGQRYYEQYF
TRBJ2-1	many	TRBV12-3/TRBV12-4	.	TGTGCCAGCAGTTTAACCCAGGCCCCCCTGACTGTTTACAATGAGCAGTTCTTC	CASSLTQAPLTVYNEQFF
TRBJ1-5	.	TRBV27	.	TGTGCCAGCAGTTTACAGGGTCAAAATCGGCCCCAGCATTTT	CASSLQGQNRPQHF
TRBJ2-3	.	TRBV27	TRBD2	TGTGCCAGCAGTTCAGGCCTAGCGGGATACACAGATACGCAGTATTTT	CASSSGLAGYTDTQYF
TRBJ2-7	many	TRBV7-2	TRBD1	TGTGCCAGCAGCTCAAGGACAGGAGGCTCCTACGAGCAGTACTTC	CASSSRTGGSYEQYF
TRBJ1-2	few	TRBV7-9	.	TGTGCCAGCAGCACCAACCAATATGGCTACACCTTC	CASSTNQYGYTF
TRBJ2-3	.	TRBV6-1	.	TGTGCCAGCAGTGCCCCAGGGGATACGCAGTATTTT	CASSAPGDTQYF
TRBJ1-2	.	TRBV20-1	.	TGCAGTGCTATGCTCACTAACTATGGCTCCACCTTC	CSAMLTNYGSTF
TRBJ2-1	.	TRBV20-1	.	TGCAGTGCTAGGTGGGGTAGCAATGAGCAGTTCTTC	CSARWGSNEQFF
TRBJ1-5	.	TRBV30	.	TGTGCCTGGAGAAGCTTAGGGGGGGTCAATCAGCCCCAGCATTTT	CAWRSLGGVNQPQHF
TRBJ2-7	.	TRBV20-1	TRBD1	TGCAGTGGGAGGGACAGGAGCTCCTACGAGCAGTACTTC	CSGRDRSSYEQYF
TRBJ1-4	.	TRBV10-3	.	TGTGCCATCAGTGAGTCGGGGGGAGCTGAAAAACTGTTTTTT	CAISESGGAEKLFF
TRBJ1-2	.	TRBV11-2	.	TGTGCCAGCAGCCGACTAGGGGCGGAAGGGGACTATGGCTACACCTTC	CASSRLGAEGDYGYTF
TRBJ2-7	many	TRBV7-2	.	TGTGCCAGCAGCTTCCAGTACGAGCAGTACTTC	CASSFQYEQYF
TRBJ2-1	.	TRBV29-1	.	TGCAGCGTTGAAGGGCAGGGGAGGTACAATGAGCAGTTCTTC	CSVEGQGRYNEQFF
TRBJ1-2	many	TRBV2	.	TGTGCCAGCAGTGATAATGGCTACACCTTC	CASSDNGYTF
TRBJ2-2	.	TRBV12-3/TRBV12-4	TRBD1	TGTGCCAGCAGGCCACAGGGGGCGCGTCCCGGGGAGCTGTTTTTT	CASRPQGARPGELFF
TRBJ2-7	.	TRBV27	TRBD1	TGTGCCAGCAAAGCAGGGGGCCACGAGCAGTACTTC	CASKAGGHEQYF